The clone carrying this TCR beta chain was detected a few times. This sample was taken from a study of identical twins. Germline CDR1 and CDR2: MRHNA and SNTAGT. Germline trimming cut 6 bases from V and 4 bases from J; bases unmatched to any gene: 29. The CDR3 runs 22 residues. Via MiXCR, TCRdb re-called the 5' RACE reads, giving one row per CDR3 protein. Of 500,000 to 650,000 distinct CDR3 sequences in the sample, 7.1% were seen once. Another study also made use of these data, one on yellow fever vaccine responses in identical twins.

This clonotype was sampled from a woman between 18 and 30 years old in good health. The sample was PBMCs. The chain combines TRBV6-4 with TRBJ2-2; 7 bases are shared with TRBD1. CDR3 nucleotide sequence: TGTGCCAGCAGACCCTTTGCCCGAAGTTACGGCCTTCAGGGGGTGGGCACCGGGGAGCTGTTTTTT. Translated, it gives CASRPFARSYGLQGVGTGELFF.